This T cell receptor beta chain stems from a study of blood T cell repertoires in COVID-19 (dated by TCRdb to between 2020 and 2021). Looking at the study overall: Collaborator samples came from the United States, Italy and Spain and covered acute and convalescent phases of COVID-19. The prospective study material was composed of cDNA or gDNA derived from T cells, B-cell-depleted T cells, or PBMCs. The repertoires were released in a freely available public database meant as a resource for research on the immune response to SARS-CoV-2. Deeply sampled blood TCRbeta repertoires from subjects exposed to, actively infected with, or recovered from COVID-19 were included in the dataset. HLA class I and class II types, where available, came from metadata supplied by the sample provider rather than from assay-based typing. Nearly every sample came with metadata listing a de-identified subject ID, COVID-19 status, age in years and sex. The samples were drawn from two sources: the first 160 participants of the ongoing ImmuneRACE study, and about 1,300 subjects contributed by 6 global collaborators. Overall results and qualifications from the work: The amount of clinical and demographic metadata varied by source and participant and was provided uncurated.

TCRbeta CDR3 regions were amplified from genomic DNA by means of the immunoSEQ Assay, a bias-controlled multiplex PCR. The original methods were these. Within the assay, amplification of reference gene primers was used to estimate how many nucleated cells each sample contained. Sequence reads were collapsed and filtered to measure the absolute abundance of every unique TCRbeta CDR3 rearrangement. For each sample, productive Simpson clonality was calculated as the square root of Simpson's diversity index over productive rearrangements. TCRdb provides this immuneACCESS table in a form limited to in-frame rearrangements. Some clones are lacking; in checked studies, under half of them reflect an unresolved V gene, and why the rest are absent is not known. That table supplies the V and J calls and clone size; D and trimming were determined from the DNA. The table for this sample lists about 250,000 clones; about nine tenths of them were counted only once. The ten largest clones take up under 2% of the sample.

The CDR3 numbers 16 residues from cysteine through phenylalanine. Left in the record is the CDR3 DNA by itself, 48 bases read in frame from the first base. Trimming takes 3 bases from V and 8 bases from J, and the germline ends sit 23 bases apart. In the germline V gene, CDR1 corresponds to SGDLS and CDR2 to YYNGEE. A remark on this clone: Its target antigen remains unknown. Base quality data are lacking; no much larger clone is found one base away.

Participants in the prospective study were enrolled through a virtual design, were aged about 18 to 89 years, and lived in 24 United States geographic areas. In the prospective study, cohorts were assigned on the basis of participant-reported clinical history obtained from a screening survey and a study questionnaire. ImmuneRACE Cohort 3 recovered participants were defined by two consecutive negative NP/OP PCR tests, healthcare professional clearance, or symptom resolution. Mobile phlebotomists in the prospective study collected whole blood, serum and a nasopharyngeal or oropharyngeal swab from every participant. Participants in the prospective study had the option to provide additional blood draws and questionnaires over an approximately 2-month period. Before DNA extraction, blood samples from the prospective study were shipped at room temperature or frozen.

The chain employs TRBV9 and TRBJ1-2, with the D gene not confidently named. This TCR was recovered from a man aged 35-49 years who had recovered from COVID-19. The sample taken for sequencing was PBMCs or T cells enriched from blood (not recorded which). The DNA sequence follows: TGTGCCAGCAGCGCAACGACCAAAACCGAACTCGGGGGCTACACCTTC. The resulting protein is CASSATTKTELGGYTF.